What follows are 2 T cell receptor beta chains derived from one specimen sequenced in a study of glioma-infiltrating T cells after dendritic cell vaccination. Here immunoSEQ multiplex PCR was the method, and the copy in TCRdb shows in-frame clones only, minus some. The sample has under 100,000 clones; 70% to 90% are singletons. Here the sequenced sample was blood, taken before dendritic cell vaccination. All receptors come from a human donor with glioblastoma.

The genes are TRBV5-4 and TRBJ2-5; the match to TRBD2 covers 10 bases. J gave up 3 bases and V 0 bases, and 2 bases lay outside the gene matches. Germline assignment: CDR1 SGHNT and CDR2 YYREEE (reference sequence). This CDR3 contains 15 residues. The CDR3 is CASSLAAGGEETQYF. The CDR3 nucleotides read TGTGCCAGCAGCTTGGCAGCGGGAGGGGAAGAGACCCAGTACTTC.

This clone is medium-sized in the sample. The gene calls are TRBV29-1 and TRBJ2-7, with a possible D match to TRBD2 (5 bases). CDR1 and CDR2 (germline): SQVTM, ANQGSEA. V dropped 4 bases and J dropped 0 bases, with 10 bases sitting between them. CDR3 length: 13 amino acids. The CDR3 protein is CSVVSGSSYEQYF. CDR3 DNA sequence: TGCAGCGTTGTCAGCGGCAGCTCCTACGAGCAGTACTTC.